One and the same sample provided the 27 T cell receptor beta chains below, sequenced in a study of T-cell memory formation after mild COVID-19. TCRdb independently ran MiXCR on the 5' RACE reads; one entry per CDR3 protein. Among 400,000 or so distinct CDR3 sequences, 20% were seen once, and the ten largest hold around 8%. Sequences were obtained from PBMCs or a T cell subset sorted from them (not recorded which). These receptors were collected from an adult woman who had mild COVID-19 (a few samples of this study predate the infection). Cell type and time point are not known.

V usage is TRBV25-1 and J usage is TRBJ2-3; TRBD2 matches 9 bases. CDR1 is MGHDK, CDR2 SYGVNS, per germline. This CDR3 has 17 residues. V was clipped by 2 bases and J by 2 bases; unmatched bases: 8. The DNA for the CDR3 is TGTGCCAGCAGTGAAGGGACTACTAGCGGGTACACAGATACGCAGTATTTT. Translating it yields CASSEGTTSGYTDTQYF. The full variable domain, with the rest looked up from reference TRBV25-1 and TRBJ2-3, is EADIYQTPRYLVIGTGKKITLECSQTMGHDKMYWYQQDPGMELHLIHYSYGVNSTEKGDLSSESTVSRIRTEHFPLTLESARPSHTSQYLCASSEGTTSGYTDTQYFGPGTRLTVL.

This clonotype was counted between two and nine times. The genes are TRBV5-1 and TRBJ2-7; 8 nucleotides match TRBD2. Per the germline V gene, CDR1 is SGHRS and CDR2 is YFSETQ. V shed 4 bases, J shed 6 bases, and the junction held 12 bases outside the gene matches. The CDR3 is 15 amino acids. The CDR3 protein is CASSARLAGGPEQYF. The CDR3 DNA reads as TGCGCCAGCAGCGCGCGTTTGGCGGGAGGACCCGAGCAGTACTTC.

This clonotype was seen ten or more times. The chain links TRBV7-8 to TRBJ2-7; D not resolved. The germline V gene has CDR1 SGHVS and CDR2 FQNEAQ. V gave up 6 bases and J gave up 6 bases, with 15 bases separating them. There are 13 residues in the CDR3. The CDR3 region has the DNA TGTGCCAGCAGACCCGAGCAATTCGGCGAGCAGTACTTC. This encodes CASRPEQFGEQYF.

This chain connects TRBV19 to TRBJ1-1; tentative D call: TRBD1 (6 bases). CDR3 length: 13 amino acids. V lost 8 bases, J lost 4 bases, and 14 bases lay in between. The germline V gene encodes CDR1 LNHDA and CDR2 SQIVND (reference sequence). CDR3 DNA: TGTGCCAGTGGCAGGGGTTCTGGCACTGAAGCTTTCTTT. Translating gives CASGRGSGTEAFF.

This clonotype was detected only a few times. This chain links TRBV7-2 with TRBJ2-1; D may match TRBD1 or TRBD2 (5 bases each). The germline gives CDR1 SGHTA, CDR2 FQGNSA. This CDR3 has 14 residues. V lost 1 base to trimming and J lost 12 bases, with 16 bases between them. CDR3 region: CASSLGLPGQVQFF. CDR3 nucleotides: TGTGCCAGCAGCTTAGGCCTCCCGGGGCAAGTGCAGTTCTTC.

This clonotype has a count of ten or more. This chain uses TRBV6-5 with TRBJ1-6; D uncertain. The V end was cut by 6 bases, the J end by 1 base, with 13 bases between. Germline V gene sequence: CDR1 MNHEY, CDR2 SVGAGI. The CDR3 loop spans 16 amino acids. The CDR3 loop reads CASSPGHRSYNSPLHF. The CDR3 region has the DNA TGTGCCAGCAGCCCCGGTCATAGATCCTATAATTCACCCCTCCACTTT.

CDR3 coding DNA: TGCGCCAGCAGCGCCCCGATAAAAGATCTAGCGGGGGGGGACAATGAGCAGTTCTTC. Amino acids: CASSAPIKDLAGGDNEQFF. This chain uses TRBV5-1 with TRBJ2-1; 12 bases are shared with TRBD2. The germline V gene encodes CDR1 SGHRS and CDR2 YFSETQ. V was pared by 4 bases and J by 5 bases, with 16 bases of the junction left unmatched. CDR3 length: 19 amino acids. The full variable domain, its missing parts supplied by reference TRBV5-1 and TRBJ2-1, is KAGVTQTPRYLIKTRGQQVTLSCSPISGHRSVSWYQQTPGQGLQFLFEYFSETQRNKGNFPGRFSGRQFSNSRSEMNVSTLELGDSALYLCASSAPIKDLAGGDNEQFFGPGTRLTVL.

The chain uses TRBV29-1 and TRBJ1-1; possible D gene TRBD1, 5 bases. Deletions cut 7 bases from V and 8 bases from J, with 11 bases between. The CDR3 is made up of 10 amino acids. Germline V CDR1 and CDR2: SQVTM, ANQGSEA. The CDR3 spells CSASGYEAFF. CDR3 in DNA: TGCAGCGCCTCAGGGTACGAAGCTTTCTTT.

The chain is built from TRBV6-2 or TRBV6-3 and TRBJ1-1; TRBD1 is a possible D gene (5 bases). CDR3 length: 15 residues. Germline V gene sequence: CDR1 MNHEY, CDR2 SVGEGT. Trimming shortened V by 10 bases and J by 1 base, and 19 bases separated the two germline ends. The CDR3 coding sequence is TGTGCCACCGAGGGGAGCCTCGTACCGAACACTGAAGCTTTCTTT. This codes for CATEGSLVPNTEAFF.

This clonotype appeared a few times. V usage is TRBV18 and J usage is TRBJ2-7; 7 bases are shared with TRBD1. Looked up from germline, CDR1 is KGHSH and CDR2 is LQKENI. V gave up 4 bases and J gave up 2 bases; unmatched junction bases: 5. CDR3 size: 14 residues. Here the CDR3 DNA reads TGTGCCAGCTCACAACCGACAGGGCCCTACGAGCAGTACTTC. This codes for CASSQPTGPYEQYF.

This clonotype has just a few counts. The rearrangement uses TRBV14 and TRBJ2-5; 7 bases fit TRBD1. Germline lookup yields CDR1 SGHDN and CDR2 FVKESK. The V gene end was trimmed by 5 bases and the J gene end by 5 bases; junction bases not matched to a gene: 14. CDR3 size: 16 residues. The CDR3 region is CASSNFEGGRTETQYF. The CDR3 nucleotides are TGTGCCAGCAGCAATTTTGAAGGGGGCCGCACGGAGACCCAGTACTTC.

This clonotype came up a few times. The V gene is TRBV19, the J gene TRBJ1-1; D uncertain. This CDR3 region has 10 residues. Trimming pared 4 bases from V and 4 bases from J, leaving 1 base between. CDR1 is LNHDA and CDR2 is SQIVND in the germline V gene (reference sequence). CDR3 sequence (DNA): TGTGCCAGTAGTACCACTGAAGCTTTCTTT. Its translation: CASSTTEAFF.

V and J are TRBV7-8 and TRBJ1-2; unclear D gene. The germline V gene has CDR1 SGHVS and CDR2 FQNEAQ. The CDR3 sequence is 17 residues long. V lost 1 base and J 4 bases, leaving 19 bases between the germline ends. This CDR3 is CASSLVRQDDYLYGYTF. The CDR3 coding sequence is TGTGCCAGCAGCTTAGTGCGGCAGGACGATTACCTCTATGGCTACACCTTC.

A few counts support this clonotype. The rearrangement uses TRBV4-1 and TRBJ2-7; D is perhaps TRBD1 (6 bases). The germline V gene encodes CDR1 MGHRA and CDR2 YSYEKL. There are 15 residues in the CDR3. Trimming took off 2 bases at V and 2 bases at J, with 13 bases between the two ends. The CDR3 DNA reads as TGCGCCAGCAGCCAATCCCAGGGGACCACCTACGAGCAGTACTTC. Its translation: CASSQSQGTTYEQYF.

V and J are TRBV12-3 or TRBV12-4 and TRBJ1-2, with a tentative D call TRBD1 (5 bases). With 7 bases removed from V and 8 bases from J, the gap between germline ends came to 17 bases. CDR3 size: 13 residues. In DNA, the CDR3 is TGTGCCAGCACCTTCGCAGGGAGGGAAGGCTACACCTTC. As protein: CASTFAGREGYTF.

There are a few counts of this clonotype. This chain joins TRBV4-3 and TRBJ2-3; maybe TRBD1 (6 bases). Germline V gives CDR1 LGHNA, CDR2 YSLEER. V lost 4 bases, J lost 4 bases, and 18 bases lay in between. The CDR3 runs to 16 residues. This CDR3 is CASSLTFSQGPDTQYF. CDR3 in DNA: TGCGCCAGCAGCCTCACATTCTCACAGGGACCAGATACGCAGTATTTT.

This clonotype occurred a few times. Here the CDR3 reads CASSYIGSLAYNEQFF. CDR3 DNA: TGTGCCAGCAGTTACATTGGTTCTTTGGCCTACAATGAGCAGTTCTTC. The chain couples TRBV6-2 or TRBV6-3 to TRBJ2-1; D gene uncertain. CDR3 length equals 16 residues. Looked up from germline, CDR1 is MNHEY and CDR2 is SVGEGT. The germline V and J ends were trimmed by 2 bases and 2 bases, with 13 bases remaining between them.

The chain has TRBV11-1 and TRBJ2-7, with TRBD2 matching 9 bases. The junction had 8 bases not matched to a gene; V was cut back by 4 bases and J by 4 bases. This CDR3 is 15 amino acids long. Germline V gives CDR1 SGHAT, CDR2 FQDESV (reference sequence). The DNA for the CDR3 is TGTGCCAGCAGCTCCCTAGGGACTAGCAGTTACGAGCAGTACTTC. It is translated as CASSSLGTSSYEQYF.

The CDR3 is CASSLRRTGVNEQFF. DNA of the CDR3: TGTGCCAGCAGCTTAAGGCGGACAGGCGTCAATGAGCAGTTCTTC. The J gene is TRBJ2-1, the V gene TRBV7-8; TRBD1 aligns across 7 bases. Germline V gene lookup returns CDR1 SGHVS and CDR2 FQNEAQ. The CDR3 is 15 amino acids. The V segment lost 2 bases and the J segment 6 bases; nucleotides outside the gene matches: 7. Using reference TRBV7-8 and TRBJ2-1 for the parts outside the CDR3, the full variable domain is GAGVSQSPRYKVAKRGQDVALRCDPISGHVSLFWYQQALGQGPEFLTYFQNEAQLDKSGLPSDRFFAERPEGSVSTLKIQRTQQEDSAVYLCASSLRRTGVNEQFFGPGTRLTVL.

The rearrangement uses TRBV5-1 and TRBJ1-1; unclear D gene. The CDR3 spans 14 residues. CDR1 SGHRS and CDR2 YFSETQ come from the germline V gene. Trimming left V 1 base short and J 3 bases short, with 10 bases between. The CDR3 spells CASSLYGVDTEAFF. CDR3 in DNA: TGCGCCAGCAGCTTGTACGGGGTGGACACTGAAGCTTTCTTT.

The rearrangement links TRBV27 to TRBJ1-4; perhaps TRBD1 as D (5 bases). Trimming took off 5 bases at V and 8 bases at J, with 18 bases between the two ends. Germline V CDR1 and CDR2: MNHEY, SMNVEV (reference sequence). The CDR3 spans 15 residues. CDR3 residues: CASSGSRANYEKLFF. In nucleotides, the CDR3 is TGTGCCAGCAGTGGTAGCAGGGCGAATTACGAAAAACTGTTTTTT. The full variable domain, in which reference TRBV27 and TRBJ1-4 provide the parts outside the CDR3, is EAQVTQNPRYLITVTGKKLTVTCSQNMNHEYMSWYRQDPGLGLRQIYYSMNVEVTDKGDVPEGYKVSRKEKRNFPLILESPSPNQTSLYFCASSGSRANYEKLFFGSGTQLSVL.

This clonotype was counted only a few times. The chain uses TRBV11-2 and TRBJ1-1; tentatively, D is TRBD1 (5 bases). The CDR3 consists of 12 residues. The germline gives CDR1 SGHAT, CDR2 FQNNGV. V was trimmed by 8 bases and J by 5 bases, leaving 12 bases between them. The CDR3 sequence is CASVSGGTEAFF. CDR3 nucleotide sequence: TGTGCCAGCGTCTCGGGGGGGACTGAAGCTTTCTTT.

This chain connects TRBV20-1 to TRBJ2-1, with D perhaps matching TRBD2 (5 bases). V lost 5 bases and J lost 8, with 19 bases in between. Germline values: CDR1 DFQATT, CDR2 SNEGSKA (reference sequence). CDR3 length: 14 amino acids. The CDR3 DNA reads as TGCAGTGCTTTTTCCAACGCGCGGGTGGATGAGCAGTTCTTC. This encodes CSAFSNARVDEQFF.

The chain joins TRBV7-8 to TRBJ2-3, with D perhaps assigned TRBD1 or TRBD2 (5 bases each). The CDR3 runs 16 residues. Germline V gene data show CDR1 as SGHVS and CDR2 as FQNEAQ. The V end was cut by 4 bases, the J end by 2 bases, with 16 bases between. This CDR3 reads CASSYAMGVLTDTQYF. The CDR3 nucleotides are TGTGCCAGCAGCTACGCGATGGGGGTACTCACAGATACGCAGTATTTT.

The CDR3: CASSLQGWNTEAFF. CDR3 DNA: TGTGCCAGCAGTTTACAGGGTTGGAACACTGAAGCTTTCTTT. This sequence joins TRBV12-3 or TRBV12-4 and TRBJ1-1; D might be TRBD1 (5 bases). Trimming took off 2 bases at V and 1 base at J, with 8 bases between the two ends. This CDR3 comprises 14 residues.

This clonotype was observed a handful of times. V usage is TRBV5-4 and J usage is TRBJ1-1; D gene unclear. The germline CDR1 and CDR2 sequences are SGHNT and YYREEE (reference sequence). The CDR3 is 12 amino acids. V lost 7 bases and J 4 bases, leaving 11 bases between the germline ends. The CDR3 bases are TGTGCCAGCGGGCTGGAGGTCACTGAAGCTTTCTTT. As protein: CASGLEVTEAFF.

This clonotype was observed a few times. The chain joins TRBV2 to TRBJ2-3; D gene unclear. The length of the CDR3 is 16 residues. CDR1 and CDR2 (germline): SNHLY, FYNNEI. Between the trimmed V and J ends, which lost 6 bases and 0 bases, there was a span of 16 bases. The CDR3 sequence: CASRALASVSTDTQYF. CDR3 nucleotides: TGTGCCAGCAGGGCCCTGGCAAGCGTAAGCACAGATACGCAGTATTTT.